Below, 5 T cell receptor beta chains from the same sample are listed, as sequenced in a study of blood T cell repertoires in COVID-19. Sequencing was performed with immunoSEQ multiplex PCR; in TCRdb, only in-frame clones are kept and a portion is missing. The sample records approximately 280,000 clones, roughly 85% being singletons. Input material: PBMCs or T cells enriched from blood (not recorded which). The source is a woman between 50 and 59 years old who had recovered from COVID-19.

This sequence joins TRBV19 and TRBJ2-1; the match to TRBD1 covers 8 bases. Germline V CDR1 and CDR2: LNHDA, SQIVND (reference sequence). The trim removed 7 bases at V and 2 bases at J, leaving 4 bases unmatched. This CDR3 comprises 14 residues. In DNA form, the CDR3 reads TGTGCCAGTAATAACAGGGGGACCTACAATGAGCAGTTCTTC. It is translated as CASNNRGTYNEQFF.

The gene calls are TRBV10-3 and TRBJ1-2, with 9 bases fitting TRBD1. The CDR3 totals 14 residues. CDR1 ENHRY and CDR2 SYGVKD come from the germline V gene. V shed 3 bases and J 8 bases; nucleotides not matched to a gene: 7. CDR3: CAISDWTGDGGYTF. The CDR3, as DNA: TGTGCCATCAGTGATTGGACAGGGGATGGCGGCTACACCTTC.

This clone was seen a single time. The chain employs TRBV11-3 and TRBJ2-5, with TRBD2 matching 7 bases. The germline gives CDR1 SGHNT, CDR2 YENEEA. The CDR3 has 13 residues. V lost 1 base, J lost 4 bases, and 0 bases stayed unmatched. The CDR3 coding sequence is TGTGCCAGCAGCTTAGGGGAGGGAGAGACCCAGTACTTC. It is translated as CASSLGEGETQYF.

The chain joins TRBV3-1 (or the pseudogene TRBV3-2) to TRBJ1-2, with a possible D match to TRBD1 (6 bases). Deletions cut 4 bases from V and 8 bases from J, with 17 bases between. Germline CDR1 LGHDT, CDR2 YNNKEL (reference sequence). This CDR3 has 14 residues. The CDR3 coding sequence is TGTGCCAGCAGCCCATACTCTGGGGGCGCGGGCTACACCTTC. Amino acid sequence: CASSPYSGGAGYTF.

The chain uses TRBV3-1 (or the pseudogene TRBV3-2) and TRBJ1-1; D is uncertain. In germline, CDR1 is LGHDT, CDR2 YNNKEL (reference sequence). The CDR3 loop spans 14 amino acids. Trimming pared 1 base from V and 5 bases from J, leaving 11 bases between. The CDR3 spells CASSQVVQVTEAFF. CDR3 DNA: TGTGCCAGCAGCCAAGTGGTTCAGGTGACTGAAGCTTTCTTT.